This T cell receptor beta chain was obtained from a study of cytomegalovirus exposure and HLA in healthy donors. Regarding the study as a whole: CMV antigen specificity was confirmed in vitro for a few CMV-associated chains. Researchers counted over 150 TCR beta chains as cytomegalovirus-associated.

As for this clone: The target antigen is unknown.

The length of the CDR3 is 13 residues. Germline assignment: CDR1 SQVTM and CDR2 ANQGSEA. Trimming left V 7 bases short and J 3 bases short, with 13 bases between. Clones were read by immunoSEQ multiplex PCR, and TCRdb kept only the in-frame ones, dropping some. This repertoire shows 250,000 to 400,000 clones, over 75% found once; its top ten account for roughly 0.96%. The clonotype was recovered from a man under 40 in good health and CMV-seronegative. The specimen sequenced was PBMCs. The chain joins TRBV29-1 to TRBJ1-5; D possibly corresponds to TRBD1 (6 bases). CDR3 sequence (DNA): TGCAGCGCCATGGACAGTGACAATCAGCCCCAGCATTTT. Amino acids: CSAMDSDNQPQHF.